This record looks at one T cell receptor beta chain sequence and its context. Its antigen is as yet unknown. This sample was included in a study of human thymus T cells. Study-level points and caveats: Blood and thymic repertoires both appeared biased in V and J gene usage.

The CDR3 length is 14 residues. Trimming cost V 3 bases and J 0 bases, with 6 bases left between them. Germline CDR1 MDHEN, CDR2 SYDVKM. TCRdb's table, derived via immunoSEQ multiplex PCR, lists solely in-frame clones and lacks some. Of 55,000 to 70,000 clones in the sample, 94% were seen once. The TCR sequence derives from a boy younger than two with a congenital heart defect but otherwise immunologically healthy. Sequencing was performed on blood. This chain joins TRBV28 and TRBJ1-3; D unclear. The CDR3 spells CASSFPFSGNTIYF. CDR3 DNA sequence: TGTGCCAGCAGTTTCCCTTTCTCTGGAAACACCATATATTTT.